Below are 4 T cell receptor beta chains sequenced from a single sample in a study of Graves' ophthalmopathy and Graves' hyperthyroidism. RNA transcripts provided the template for amplifying TCR beta CDR3 regions. The first round was an RT-PCR with HTBI primers, and the second round was a multiplex PCR. One entry per CDR3 protein results from TCRdb running MiXCR on the multiplex PCR reads. The sample carries 680,000 or so distinct CDR3 sequences, 22% recorded once. The material sequenced was peripheral blood. The origin of the receptors is a woman aged 18-30 years with stable Graves' hyperthyroidism. Some clones in this sample may be carry-over from other donors' samples.

This clonotype was picked up one time. The chain recombines TRBV30 with TRBJ1-2; TRBD1 matches 9 bases. V shed 2 bases and J 8 bases; nucleotides not matched to a gene: 12. Germline CDR1 GTSNPN, CDR2 SVGIG (reference sequence). This CDR3 is 15 amino acids long. The DNA of the CDR3 is TGTGCCTGGAGTATATCGGGACAGGGAACGGAGGGCTACACCTTC. Its translation: CAWSISGQGTEGYTF.

This clonotype was seen ten or more times. The rearrangement uses TRBV5-6 and TRBJ1-6; D remains ambiguous. V lost 1 base, J lost 7 bases, and 6 bases lay in between. This CDR3 is built from 13 residues. CDR1 and CDR2 (germline): SGHDT, YYEEEE. The CDR3 loop reads CASSLTANSPLHF. The CDR3 DNA sequence: TGTGCCAGCAGCTTGACGGCCAATTCACCCCTCCACTTT.

This clonotype appeared many times. The rearrangement joins TRBV5-8 to TRBJ1-2, with a weak D call TRBD1 (6 bases). Germline V CDR1 and CDR2: SGHTS, YDEGEE. The CDR3 extends over 14 amino acids. V lost 2 bases and J lost 5, with 13 bases in between. The CDR3 loop is CASSLGGIQYGYTF. CDR3 DNA: TGTGCCAGCAGCTTAGGGGGGATTCAGTATGGCTACACCTTC.

V gene TRBV20-1 combines with J gene TRBJ2-7, with TRBD2 identical over 7 bases. Unmatched junction bases numbered 3, after V lost 0 bases and J lost 1 base. CDR1 DFQATT and CDR2 SNEGSKA come from the germline V gene (reference sequence). The CDR3 extends over 14 amino acids. CDR3 DNA sequence: TGCAGTGCTAGAGATCAACTAGCGTCCTACGAGCAGTACTTC. Translated, it gives CSARDQLASYEQYF.